This TCR beta chain was retrieved from a study of blood T cell repertoires in COVID-19. Overall study context: Sites across the United States, Italy and Spain contributed samples from acute and convalescent COVID-19. In each case, the material was cDNA or gDNA derived from T cells, B-cell-depleted T cells, or PBMCs.

This clone showed up just a few times. Original processing methods: Estimation of nucleated cell counts was performed using reference gene primer amplification. The data were produced by immunoSEQ multiplex PCR, yet TCRdb's version contains in-frame clones alone and is incomplete. For V, J and clone size, that table is used; D and trimming come from the DNA. The sample shows about 240,000 clones, roughly four fifths of them seen only once. The J segment lost 3 bases and the V segment lost 2 bases, leaving 11 bases of the junction unmatched. Germline V lookup: CDR1 LNHDA, CDR2 SQIVND (reference sequence). The CDR3 covers 17 residues.

The sequence came from a woman of 80 years or more with acute or convalescent COVID-19. Source material: peripheral blood. The rearrangement uses TRBV19 and TRBJ2-3; 7 nucleotides match TRBD1. CDR3 loop: CASSIPGTVSETDTQYF. CDR3 coding DNA: TGTGCCAGTAGTATACCCGGGACAGTCAGCGAAACAGATACGCAGTATTTT.